This entry is about one TCR beta chain. The CDR3 runs to 13 residues. Germline-derived CDR1 and CDR2 are SGHRS and YFSETQ. Unmatched junction bases numbered 7, after V lost 5 bases and J lost 9 bases. This sample stems from a study of T cell changes during pregnancy in multiple sclerosis. Only in-frame clones appear in the TCRdb table, and some are missing; sequencing was by immunoSEQ multiplex PCR. The sample lists approximately 130,000 clones, around 97% occurring once. This sample comprised peripheral blood, obtained after pregnancy. This rearrangement joins TRBV5-1 to TRBJ2-7; the match to TRBD2 covers 11 bases. The receptor was isolated from a female donor with multiple sclerosis, enrolled in a pregnancy study. CDR3 region: CASSSGRGRWQYF. In DNA form, the CDR3 reads TGCGCCAGCAGTAGCGGGAGGGGTAGGTGGCAGTACTTC.